A single sample gave rise to the 7 T cell receptor beta chains below, sequenced in a study of T cells after yellow fever vaccination. TCRdb processed the 5' RACE reads anew with MiXCR; each CDR3 protein has one entry. The sample comprises roughly 340,000 distinct CDR3 sequences, 8.5% to 9% of which are singletons, and roughly 18% rests with the top ten. Specimen: PBMCs, collected on the day of the first yellow fever vaccination. The receptors derive from a man aged 18 to 29 who received the YFV17D yellow fever vaccine.

A few counts support this clonotype. The chain carries TRBV12-3 or TRBV12-4 and TRBJ1-1; D is unclear. V was shortened by 1 base and J by 4 bases, with 7 bases between the two germline ends. The CDR3 is 13 residues long. The CDR3 loop is CASSLESFTEAFF. The DNA for the CDR3 is TGTGCCAGCAGTTTAGAGTCGTTCACTGAAGCTTTCTTT.

This clonotype was counted a few times. The V gene is TRBV19, the J gene TRBJ1-2, with unresolved D. V was clipped by 3 bases and J by 0 bases, with 11 bases between them. Germline CDR1 reads LNHDA; CDR2 reads SQIVND (reference sequence). CDR3 length: 15 residues. CDR3 sequence reads: CASSISRLANYGYTF. The CDR3 DNA reads TGTGCCAGTAGTATCTCGCGCCTAGCTAACTATGGCTACACCTTC. The full variable domain, its missing parts supplied by reference TRBV19 and TRBJ1-2, is DGGITQSPKYLFRKEGQNVTLSCEQNLNHDAMYWYRQDPGQGLRLIYYSQIVNDFQKGDIAEGYSVSREKKESFPLTVTSAQKNPTAFYLCASSISRLANYGYTFGSGTRLTVV.

The sample holds a few counts of this clonotype. The chain joins TRBV2 to TRBJ2-3, with D perhaps TRBD1 or TRBD2 (5 bases each). The CDR3 has 14 amino acids. V shed 7 bases and J shed 3 bases, with 14 bases lying between them. In germline, CDR1 is SNHLY, CDR2 FYNNEI. CDR3 sequence reads: CASKRAGRTDTQYF. The CDR3 coding sequence is TGTGCCAGCAAAAGGGCAGGGAGAACAGATACGCAGTATTTT.

This chain links TRBV5-1 with TRBJ2-1; weak D call: TRBD2 (5 bases). CDR3 length: 16 residues. Germline lookup yields CDR1 SGHRS and CDR2 YFSETQ. Trimming took 2 bases from V and 4 from J, leaving 16 bases between them. CDR3 nucleotides: TGCGCCAGCAGCTTCCGAGGAGGAATAATTTACAATGAGCAGTTCTTC. It encodes CASSFRGGIIYNEQFF.

This clonotype turned up a few times. The rearrangement uses TRBV5-1 and TRBJ1-4; 8 positions match TRBD1. The CDR3 sequence is 15 residues long. V lost 6 bases, J lost 8 bases, and 12 bases stayed unmatched. The germline V gene has CDR1 SGHRS and CDR2 YFSETQ. In nucleotides, the CDR3 is TGCGCCAGCAAGGTCGGGACAGGAGTTAACGAAAAACTGTTTTTT. Amino acid sequence: CASKVGTGVNEKLFF. The full variable domain, its missing parts supplied by reference TRBV5-1 and TRBJ1-4, is KAGVTQTPRYLIKTRGQQVTLSCSPISGHRSVSWYQQTPGQGLQFLFEYFSETQRNKGNFPGRFSGRQFSNSRSEMNVSTLELGDSALYLCASKVGTGVNEKLFFGSGTQLSVL.

This clonotype was seen a few times. This chain joins TRBV10-3 and TRBJ2-2; 7 nucleotides align to TRBD2. J gave up 5 bases and V 10 bases, and 10 bases lay outside the gene matches. From germline, CDR1 is ENHRY and CDR2 SYGVKD. CDR3 size: 14 residues. The CDR3 here is CATAGAERTGELFF. The CDR3 region has the DNA TGTGCCACGGCGGGAGCAGAGAGGACCGGGGAGCTGTTTTTT.

The chain recombines TRBV4-3 with TRBJ1-2; TRBD1 agrees at 7 bases. The junction had 4 bases not matched to a gene; V was cut back by 1 base and J by 2 bases. Germline V CDR1 and CDR2: LGHNA, YSLEER. This CDR3 has 15 amino acids. DNA for the CDR3: TGCGCCAGCAGCCAAGGGGGACAGCAAAACTATGGCTACACCTTC. This gives the protein CASSQGGQQNYGYTF.